This record looks at one TCR beta chain sequence and its context. CDR3 length: 14 residues. Germline V gene sequence: CDR1 SGHVS, CDR2 FQNEAQ. Trimming removed 0 bases at V and 0 bases at J, with 5 bases between. The source of the sample is a study of cytomegalovirus exposure and HLA in healthy donors. With 60 Vbeta and 13 Jbeta primers, the PCR was carried out. Authors' processing steps: About 12 million shared chains were among the roughly 80 million unique TCR beta chains that a later analysis counted. TCRdb's table, derived via immunoSEQ multiplex PCR, lists solely in-frame clones and lacks some. V, J and clone size are taken as reported in that table, and D and trimming were inferred from the DNA itself. The table includes under 200,000 clones, roughly 82% detected once.

The sequence came from a man aged 50 to 59 in good health and CMV-seropositive. J is TRBJ1-1 and V is TRBV7-8; D is uncertain. Material for sequencing was PBMCs. Here the CDR3 reads CASSLAPVNTEAFF. The CDR3 nucleotides read TGTGCCAGCAGCTTAGCGCCAGTGAACACTGAAGCTTTCTTT.